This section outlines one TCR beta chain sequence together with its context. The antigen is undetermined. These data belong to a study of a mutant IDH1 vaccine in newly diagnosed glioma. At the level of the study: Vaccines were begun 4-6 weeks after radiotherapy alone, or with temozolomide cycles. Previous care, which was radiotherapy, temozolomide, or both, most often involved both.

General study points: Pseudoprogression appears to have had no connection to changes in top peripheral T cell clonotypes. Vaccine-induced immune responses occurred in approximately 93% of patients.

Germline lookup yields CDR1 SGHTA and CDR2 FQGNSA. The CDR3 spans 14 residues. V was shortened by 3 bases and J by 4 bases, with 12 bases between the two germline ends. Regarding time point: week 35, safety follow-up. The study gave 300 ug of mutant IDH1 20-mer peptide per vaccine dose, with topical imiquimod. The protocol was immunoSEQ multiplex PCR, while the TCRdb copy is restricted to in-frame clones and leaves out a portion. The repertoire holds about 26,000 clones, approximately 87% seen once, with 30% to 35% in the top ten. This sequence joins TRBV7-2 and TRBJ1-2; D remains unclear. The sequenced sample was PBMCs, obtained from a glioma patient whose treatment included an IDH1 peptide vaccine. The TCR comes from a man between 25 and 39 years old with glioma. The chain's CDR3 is CASSLKAGPYGYTF. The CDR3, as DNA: TGTGCCAGCAGCTTGAAAGCCGGTCCCTATGGCTACACCTTC. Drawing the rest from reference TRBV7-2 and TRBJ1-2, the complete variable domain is GAGVSQSPSNKVTEKGKDVELRCDPISGHTALYWYRQSLGQGLEFLIYFQGNSAPDKSGLPSDRFSAERTGGSVSTLTIQRTQQEDSAVYLCASSLKAGPYGYTFGSGTRLTVV.